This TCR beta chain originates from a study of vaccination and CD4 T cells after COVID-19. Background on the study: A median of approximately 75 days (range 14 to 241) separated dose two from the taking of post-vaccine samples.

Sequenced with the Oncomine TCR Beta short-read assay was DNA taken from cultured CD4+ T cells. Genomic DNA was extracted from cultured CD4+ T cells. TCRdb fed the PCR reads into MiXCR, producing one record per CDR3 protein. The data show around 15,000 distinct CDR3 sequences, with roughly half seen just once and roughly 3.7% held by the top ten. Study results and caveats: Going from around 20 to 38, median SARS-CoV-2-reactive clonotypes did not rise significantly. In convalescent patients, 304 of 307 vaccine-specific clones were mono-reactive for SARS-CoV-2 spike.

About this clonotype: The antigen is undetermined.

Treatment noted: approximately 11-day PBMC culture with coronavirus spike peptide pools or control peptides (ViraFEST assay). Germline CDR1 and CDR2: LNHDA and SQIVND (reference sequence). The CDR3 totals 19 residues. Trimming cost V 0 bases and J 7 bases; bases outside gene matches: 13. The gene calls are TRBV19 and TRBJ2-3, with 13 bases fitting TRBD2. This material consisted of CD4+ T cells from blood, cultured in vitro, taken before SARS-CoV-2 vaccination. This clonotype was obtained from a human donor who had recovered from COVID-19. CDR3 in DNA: TGTGCCAGTAGTATAGAAGGGGTAGAACTAGCGGGAGGGCCGAATACGCAGTATTTT. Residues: CASSIEGVELAGGPNTQYF.